The 27 T cell receptor beta chains below all came from one sample that was sequenced in a study of the immune and genomic landscape of osteosarcoma. TCRdb's table, derived via immunoSEQ multiplex PCR, lists solely in-frame clones and lacks some. Here the sample spans roughly 1,400 clones, about 69% being singletons. The specimen was metastatic tumor tissue from the lung. These receptor sequences come from a boy younger than 18 with osteosarcoma.

This rearrangement joins TRBV5-1 to TRBJ1-3, with D hard to call. V lost 0 bases and J lost 1, with 8 bases in between. This CDR3 has 15 amino acids. Germline V CDR1 and CDR2: SGHRS, YFSETQ. The CDR3 nucleotides are TGCGCCAGCAGCTTGGGCCCAGAGTCTGGAAACACCATATATTTT. Translation gives CASSLGPESGNTIYF.

The chain combines TRBV18 with TRBJ2-3; 9 bases align to TRBD2. The CDR3 is made up of 15 amino acids. Germline V gene data show CDR1 as KGHSH and CDR2 as LQKENI. Trimming took 5 bases from V and 2 from J; bases not matched to a gene: 5. The CDR3 nucleotides are TGTGCCAGCTCATCCTTAGCGGGGGACACAGATACGCAGTATTTT. Its translation is CASSSLAGDTDTQYF. Variable domain in full (rest from reference TRBV18 and TRBJ2-3): NAGVMQNPRHLVRRRGQEARLRCSPMKGHSHVYWYRQLPEEGLKFMVYLQKENIIDESGMPKERFSAEFPKEGPSILRIQQVVRGDSAAYFCASSSLAGDTDTQYFGPGTRLTVL.

The chain recombines TRBV27 with TRBJ2-7, with D possibly being TRBD2 (5 bases). The germline V gene encodes CDR1 MNHEY and CDR2 SMNVEV (reference sequence). Trimming removed 3 bases at V and 1 base at J, with 13 bases between. This CDR3 spans 15 amino acids. The chain's CDR3 is CASSFGVVGSYEQYF. CDR3 bases: TGTGCCAGCAGTTTCGGGGTGGTGGGGTCCTACGAGCAGTACTTC.

This clone was found a few times. The J gene is TRBJ2-3, the V gene TRBV6-6; possible D gene TRBD2, 6 bases. V lost 4 bases and J 4 bases, leaving 12 bases between the germline ends. The CDR3 consists of 14 residues. Looked up from germline, CDR1 is MNHNY and CDR2 is SVGAGI (reference sequence). This chain's CDR3 is CASSLRLEADTQYF. In nucleotides, the CDR3 is TGTGCCAGCAGTTTAAGACTAGAAGCAGATACGCAGTATTTT.

This rearrangement joins TRBV10-3 to TRBJ1-4; D is possibly TRBD1 (5 bases). The CDR3 has 13 amino acids. Between the trimmed V and J ends, which lost 7 bases and 4 bases, there was a span of 10 bases. CDR1 ENHRY and CDR2 SYGVKD come from the germline V gene. The DNA of the CDR3 is TGTGCCATCACCGACAGCCTTAATGAAAAACTGTTTTTT. Its translation: CAITDSLNEKLFF.

The CDR3 protein is CASSPGGRDYGYTF. The CDR3 DNA reads TGTGCCAGCTCACCGGGAGGCCGGGACTATGGCTACACCTTC. The rearrangement joins TRBV18 to TRBJ1-2; D unresolved. Germline V gene sequence: CDR1 KGHSH, CDR2 LQKENI. There are 14 residues in the CDR3. V lost 3 bases to trimming and J lost 3 bases, with 11 bases between them. The whole variable domain, remainder taken from reference TRBV18 and TRBJ1-2, is NAGVMQNPRHLVRRRGQEARLRCSPMKGHSHVYWYRQLPEEGLKFMVYLQKENIIDESGMPKERFSAEFPKEGPSILRIQQVVRGDSAAYFCASSPGGRDYGYTFGSGTRLTVV.

CDR3 in DNA: TGTGCCAGCAGTTTCGGTGTAGGACTAGCGGGAGCACTAGCCAAAAACATTCAGTACTTC. Amino acid sequence: CASSFGVGLAGALAKNIQYF. The chain uses TRBV27 and TRBJ2-4; 13 bases are shared with TRBD2. Germline values: CDR1 MNHEY, CDR2 SMNVEV (reference sequence). This CDR3 spans 20 amino acids. Trimming took 3 bases from V and 0 from J; bases not matched to a gene: 11.

J is TRBJ1-4 and V is TRBV4-3, with D tentatively TRBD1 (6 bases). The V and J ends lost 0 bases and 6 bases respectively, with 8 bases between them. Germline V CDR1 and CDR2: LGHNA, YSLEER. The CDR3 is made up of 14 amino acids. The CDR3 coding sequence is TGCGCCAGCAGCCAAGAATGGACAGATGAAAAACTGTTTTTT. This translates into CASSQEWTDEKLFF.

The chain employs TRBV7-8 and TRBJ2-2; the match to TRBD2 covers 8 bases. V was pared by 8 bases and J by 1 base, with 6 bases of the junction left unmatched. Per the germline V gene, CDR1 is SGHVS and CDR2 is FQNEAQ. The CDR3 totals 15 residues. CDR3 DNA sequence: TGTGCCAGCGCAGGTCTAGCGGGGAACACCGGGGAGCTGTTTTTT. Amino acid sequence: CASAGLAGNTGELFF.

The chain combines TRBV9 with TRBJ2-7; the D gene is possibly TRBD1 (6 bases). The CDR3 runs to 15 residues. Trimming pared 2 bases from V and 0 bases from J, leaving 12 bases between. Germline assignment: CDR1 SGDLS and CDR2 YYNGEE. The CDR3, as DNA: TGTGCCAGCAGCGTGAGACCGGGACACTCCTACGAGCAGTACTTC. This translates into CASSVRPGHSYEQYF. The whole variable domain, remainder taken from reference TRBV9 and TRBJ2-7, is DSGVTQTPKHLITATGQRVTLRCSPRSGDLSVYWYQQSLDQGLQFLIQYYNGEERAKGNILERFSAQQFPDLHSELNLSSLELGDSALYFCASSVRPGHSYEQYFGPGTRLTVT.

Here the CDR3 reads CASSYDRDNKNIQYF. The DNA of the CDR3 is TGTGCCAGCAGTTACGACAGGGACAACAAAAACATTCAGTACTTC. The chain has TRBV27 and TRBJ2-4, with 7 bases lining up with TRBD1. The CDR3 is made up of 15 amino acids. The trim removed 4 bases at V and 3 bases at J, leaving 6 bases unmatched. Germline assignment: CDR1 MNHEY and CDR2 SMNVEV (reference sequence).

The V call is TRBV13, the J call TRBJ1-2; D is uncertain. Germline-derived CDR1 and CDR2 are PRHDT and FYEKMQ (reference sequence). V lost 3 bases and J lost 2, with 4 bases in between. The length of the CDR3 is 12 residues. CDR3 DNA sequence: TGTGCCAGCAGCTTGTCGAACTATGGCTACACCTTC. This sequence encodes CASSLSNYGYTF.

This chain connects TRBV7-7 to TRBJ2-7; 9 nucleotides align to TRBD1. Germline V gives CDR1 SSHAT, CDR2 FNYEAQ (reference sequence). The CDR3 consists of 16 residues. Trimming at V came to 5 bases and at J to 6 bases, leaving 14 bases not matched to a gene. The CDR3 DNA reads as TGTGCCAGCAGCCAACATCCCGGACAGGGGCTGAGCGAGCAGTACTTC. This translates into CASSQHPGQGLSEQYF.

This clone was seen a handful of times. The chain links TRBV25-1 to TRBJ1-2; D gene uncertain. Trimming stripped 3 bases from V and 3 bases from J, with 11 bases between. The CDR3 extends over 14 amino acids. Germline V CDR1 and CDR2: MGHDK, SYGVNS. CDR3 in amino acids: CASSDAAGYYGYTF. The CDR3 DNA reads TGTGCCAGCAGTGACGCCGCGGGCTACTATGGCTACACCTTC.

The rearrangement links TRBV27 to TRBJ2-7; no reliable D call. V shed 4 bases and J shed 0 bases, with 10 bases lying between them. The length of the CDR3 is 14 residues. The germline gives CDR1 MNHEY, CDR2 SMNVEV (reference sequence). DNA of the CDR3: TGTGCCAGCAGTTCCTCCTCGACCTCCTACGAGCAGTACTTC. As protein: CASSSSSTSYEQYF.

The V gene is TRBV14, the J gene TRBJ2-2, with D uncertain. This CDR3 is built from 18 residues. With 0 bases removed from V and 5 bases from J, the gap between germline ends came to 19 bases. CDR1 and CDR2 (germline): SGHDN, FVKESK. The CDR3 here is CASSQDWSRATGTGELFF. CDR3 nucleotide sequence: TGTGCCAGCAGCCAAGATTGGTCACGGGCCACCGGGACCGGGGAGCTGTTTTTT.

The chain recombines TRBV6-6 with TRBJ2-7; D not resolved. Germline assignment: CDR1 MNHNY and CDR2 SVGAGI (reference sequence). The CDR3 is 12 residues long. V was shortened by 5 bases and J by 4 bases, with 9 bases between the two germline ends. CDR3 sequence (DNA): TGTGCCAGCAGTCCAAGTCTTTACGAGCAGTACTTC. It is translated as CASSPSLYEQYF.

The chain employs TRBV11-3 and TRBJ2-7; no clear D gene. Germline values: CDR1 SGHNT, CDR2 YENEEA. V lost 4 bases and J 2 bases, leaving 12 bases between the germline ends. The CDR3 is 14 residues long. The CDR3 loop reads CASSSYPNTYEQYF. The CDR3, as DNA: TGTGCCAGCAGCTCCTACCCGAATACCTACGAGCAGTACTTC.

This chain joins TRBV7-2 and TRBJ2-5; D is unresolved. Germline V CDR1 and CDR2: SGHTA, FQGNSA. The CDR3 has 13 amino acids. Trimming took 1 base from V and 0 from J, leaving 3 bases between them. CDR3 DNA: TGTGCCAGCAGCTTAGTAAACCAAGAGACCCAGTACTTC. Its protein is CASSLVNQETQYF.

The rearrangement links TRBV18 to TRBJ1-4; D gene ambiguous. The CDR3 is 13 residues long. Germline CDR1 is KGHSH and CDR2 is LQKENI. Trimming stripped 3 bases from V and 8 bases from J, with 10 bases between. CDR3 region: CASSPESREKLFF. As DNA, the CDR3 is TGTGCCAGCTCACCGGAAAGTCGCGAAAAACTGTTTTTT.

By share of the sample, this clone is large. The chain couples TRBV28 to TRBJ1-1; 8 nucleotides align to TRBD1. The CDR3 sequence is 14 residues long. The germline gives CDR1 MDHEN, CDR2 SYDVKM. Germline trimming cut 5 bases from V and 5 bases from J; bases unmatched to any gene: 7. CDR3 sequence reads: CASSPTGGVTEAFF. The CDR3 DNA sequence: TGTGCCAGCAGTCCCACAGGGGGGGTAACTGAAGCTTTCTTT.

The chain is built from TRBV14 and TRBJ2-5; D unclear. Germline-derived CDR1 and CDR2 are SGHDN and FVKESK. V was trimmed by 6 bases and J by 7 bases, leaving 18 bases between them. The CDR3 consists of 14 residues. CDR3 nucleotides: TGTGCCAGCAGTCGACTCGCGATAGTGGGGACCCAGTACTTC. Translation gives CASSRLAIVGTQYF.

The CDR3 protein is CASSSRDRVMLEQYF. Written as DNA, the CDR3 is TGTGCCAGCAGTTCCAGGGACAGGGTGATGCTCGAGCAGTACTTC. The V and J genes are TRBV6-1 and TRBJ2-7, with 9 positions matching TRBD1. The CDR3 length is 15 residues. J was trimmed by 6 bases and V by 5 bases; bases with no gene match: 11. CDR1 and CDR2 (germline): MNHNS, SASEGT.

This clone was detected a few times. DNA of the CDR3: TGTGCCAGCCGGGACAGGGGCTATGGCTACACCTTC. Translation: CASRDRGYGYTF. V gene TRBV5-6 combines with J gene TRBJ1-2; TRBD1 matches at 10 bases. Unmatched junction bases numbered 1, after V lost 7 bases and J lost 4 bases. Germline values: CDR1 SGHDT, CDR2 YYEEEE. The length of the CDR3 is 12 residues.

The rearrangement links TRBV15 to TRBJ2-5; D is unclear. This CDR3 is built from 13 residues. V was clipped by 6 bases and J by 0 bases, with 8 bases between them. Germline CDR1 is LNHNV and CDR2 is YYDKDF (reference sequence). CDR3 in amino acids: CATRQTYQETQYF. For the CDR3, the DNA is TGTGCCACCAGACAGACATACCAAGAGACCCAGTACTTC.

V and J are TRBV15 and TRBJ2-3; tentative D call: TRBD1 (5 bases). Per germline, CDR1 LNHNV and CDR2 YYDKDF (reference sequence). Trimming removed 0 bases at V and 0 bases at J, with 10 bases between. The CDR3 is made up of 16 amino acids. The CDR3 DNA sequence: TGTGCCACCAGCAGAGAATGGGGCGGTAGCACAGATACGCAGTATTTT. Its translation is CATSREWGGSTDTQYF.

This clone occurred a few times. The chain combines TRBV6-1 with TRBJ1-1, with D unclear. V shed 10 bases and J shed 10 bases, with 16 bases lying between them. The CDR3 extends over 11 amino acids. The germline V gene has CDR1 MNHNS and CDR2 SASEGT. The CDR3 DNA reads as TGTGCCACCTTATCGAGTATTGGAGCTTTCTTT. Its protein is CATLSSIGAFF.